This is a list of T cell receptor beta chains from one sample in a study of blood T cell repertoires in COVID-19. Generated by immunoSEQ multiplex PCR, the TCRdb table keeps only in-frame clones and is missing some. The table includes about 300,000 clones, more than 75% detected once. The material sequenced was peripheral blood. Every receptor here comes from a woman aged 45-60 years with acute or convalescent COVID-19. Each CDR3 is given with its conserved first and last residue. A D gene is named only where the DNA matches it firmly. A clone size is listed for some rows: how often the clone was seen (once, few, many), or a class if it is expanded.

TRBD1,TRBJ2-1,TRBV14,once,CASSQPQGARDNEQFF,TGTGCCAGCAGCCAACCACAGGGGGCGCGAGACAATGAGCAGTTCTTC
.,TRBJ1-5,TRBV28,.,CASSLPPEGMQPQHF,TGTGCCAGCAGTCTTCCCCCGGAGGGAATGCAGCCCCAGCATTTT
.,TRBJ1-1,TRBV19,.,CGTGFTEAFF,TGTGGAACAGGCTTCACTGAAGCTTTCTTT
.,TRBJ1-5,TRBV6-6,.,CASSLMGGNSNQPQHF,TGTGCCAGCAGTCTAATGGGAGGGAATAGCAATCAGCCCCAGCATTTT
TRBD1,TRBJ2-5,TRBV5-1,.,CASSLEGQGETQYF,TGCGCCAGCAGCTTGGAGGGACAGGGAGAGACCCAGTACTTC
TRBD2,TRBJ2-1,TRBV24-1,.,CATSDLPGLGGYNEQFF,TGTGCCACCAGTGACCTCCCGGGACTAGGAGGCTACAATGAGCAGTTCTTC
TRBD1,TRBJ1-5,TRBV19,.,CASSIGQANQPQHF,TGTGCCAGTAGTATTGGACAGGCGAATCAGCCCCAGCATTTT
TRBD1,TRBJ2-1,TRBV9,.,CASSVVSGGVEYEQFF,TGTGCCAGCAGCGTAGTGTCAGGGGGAGTAGAGTATGAGCAGTTCTTC
.,TRBJ2-1,TRBV27,.,CASSLRDASYNEQFF,TGTGCCAGCAGTTTGCGGGACGCCTCCTACAATGAGCAGTTCTTC
.,TRBJ1-1,TRBV18,.,CASFYTEAFF,TGTGCCAGCTTCTACACTGAAGCTTTCTTT
.,TRBJ1-3,TRBV10-3,.,CAISGQRERGRGNTIYF,TGTGCCATCAGTGGCCAGCGGGAGAGGGGCCGGGGAAACACCATATATTTT